A single sample gave rise to the 7 T cell receptor beta chains below, sequenced in a study of blood T cell repertoires in COVID-19 (dated by TCRdb to 2020 to 2022). The library was obtained by the immunoSEQ multiplex PCR assay. This is the immuneACCESS table as TCRdb keeps it, with only in-frame sequences that have V and J called. A part of the clones is gone; compared with another copy, unresolved V genes explain less than half, and the rest is unexplained. For this sample there are approximately 100,000 clones; over 80% appear just once. The ten biggest clones cover 15% to 20% of the sample. The sample was peripheral blood. Receptors were obtained from a man over 45 with acute or convalescent COVID-19.

The chain uses TRBV5-1 and TRBJ2-2; 7 bases are shared with TRBD1. Trimming cost V 0 bases and J 6 bases; bases outside gene matches: 5. Germline V gene lookup returns CDR1 SGHRS and CDR2 YFSETQ. The length of the CDR3 is 15 residues. CDR3 region: CASSLGGTVAGELFF. The DNA for the CDR3 is TGCGCCAGCAGCTTGGGAGGGACAGTCGCCGGGGAGCTGTTTTTT.

A remark on this clone: Other DNA sequences in this specimen translate into the identical CDR3. The chain carries TRBV5-1 and TRBJ2-7; 9 bases line up with TRBD1. CDR1 is SGHRS, CDR2 YFSETQ, per germline. The ends lost 0 bases at V and 4 bases at J; junction bases unmatched: 2. The CDR3 length is 14 residues. The CDR3 reads CASSLGGQGYEQYF. The CDR3 coding sequence is TGCGCCAGCAGCTTGGGTGGACAGGGGTACGAGCAGTACTTC.

V is TRBV27 and J is TRBJ2-7, with D possibly being TRBD1 (5 bases). Germline V gene sequence: CDR1 MNHEY, CDR2 SMNVEV (reference sequence). V was pared by 1 base and J by 7 bases, with 11 bases between. The CDR3 is 13 amino acids. The CDR3 protein is CASSLFLPGEQYF. The CDR3 nucleotides read TGTGCCAGCAGTTTATTCCTTCCAGGGGAGCAGTACTTC.

The chain is built from TRBV7-3 and TRBJ2-1, with a possible D match to TRBD2 (5 bases). This CDR3 comprises 14 residues. Trimming left V 5 bases short and J 4 bases short, with 12 bases between. CDR1 SGHTA and CDR2 FQGTGA come from the germline V gene. The CDR3: CASSPGVSYNEQFF. The CDR3 nucleotides read TGTGCCAGCAGCCCCGGGGTTTCGTACAATGAGCAGTTCTTC.

The gene calls are TRBV7-6 and TRBJ1-1, with D unclear. This CDR3 comprises 15 residues. With 5 bases removed from V and 1 base from J, the gap between germline ends came to 14 bases. The germline gives CDR1 SGHVS, CDR2 FNYEAQ. The CDR3 DNA follows: TGTGCCAGCAGCCCACGTGCGGCGGAGAACACTGAAGCTTTCTTT. It yields the protein CASSPRAAENTEAFF.

This clone was found once. V and J are TRBV5-5 and TRBJ1-5, with D unclear. This CDR3 is built from 14 residues. Trimming pared 0 bases from V and 0 bases from J, leaving 4 bases between. Germline V lookup: CDR1 SGHKS, CDR2 YYEKEE (reference sequence). Here the CDR3 DNA reads TGTGCCAGCAGCTTGGTACATAGCAATCAGCCCCAGCATTTT. Protein: CASSLVHSNQPQHF.

V is TRBV19 and J is TRBJ2-5, with 10 bases that match TRBD2. Germline values: CDR1 LNHDA, CDR2 SQIVND (reference sequence). The CDR3 contains 16 residues. V was pared by 3 bases and J by 3 bases, with 7 bases of the junction left unmatched. CDR3 in DNA: TGTGCCAGTAGTATTTCGAGCGGGGGGGCGGAAGAGACCCAGTACTTC. It specifies CASSISSGGAEETQYF.